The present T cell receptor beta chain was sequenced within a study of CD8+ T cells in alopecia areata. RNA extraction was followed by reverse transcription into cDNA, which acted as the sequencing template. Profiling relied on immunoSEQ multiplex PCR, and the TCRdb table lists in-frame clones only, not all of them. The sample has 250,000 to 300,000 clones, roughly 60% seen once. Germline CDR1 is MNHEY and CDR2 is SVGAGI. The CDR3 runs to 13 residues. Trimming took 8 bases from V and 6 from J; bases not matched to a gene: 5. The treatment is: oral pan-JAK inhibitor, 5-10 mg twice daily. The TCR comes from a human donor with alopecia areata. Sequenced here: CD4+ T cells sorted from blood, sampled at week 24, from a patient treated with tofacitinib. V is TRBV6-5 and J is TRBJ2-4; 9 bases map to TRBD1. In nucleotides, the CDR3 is TGTGCCAGCCGGCGGACAGGGGTAAACATTCAGTACTTC. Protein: CASRRTGVNIQYF.